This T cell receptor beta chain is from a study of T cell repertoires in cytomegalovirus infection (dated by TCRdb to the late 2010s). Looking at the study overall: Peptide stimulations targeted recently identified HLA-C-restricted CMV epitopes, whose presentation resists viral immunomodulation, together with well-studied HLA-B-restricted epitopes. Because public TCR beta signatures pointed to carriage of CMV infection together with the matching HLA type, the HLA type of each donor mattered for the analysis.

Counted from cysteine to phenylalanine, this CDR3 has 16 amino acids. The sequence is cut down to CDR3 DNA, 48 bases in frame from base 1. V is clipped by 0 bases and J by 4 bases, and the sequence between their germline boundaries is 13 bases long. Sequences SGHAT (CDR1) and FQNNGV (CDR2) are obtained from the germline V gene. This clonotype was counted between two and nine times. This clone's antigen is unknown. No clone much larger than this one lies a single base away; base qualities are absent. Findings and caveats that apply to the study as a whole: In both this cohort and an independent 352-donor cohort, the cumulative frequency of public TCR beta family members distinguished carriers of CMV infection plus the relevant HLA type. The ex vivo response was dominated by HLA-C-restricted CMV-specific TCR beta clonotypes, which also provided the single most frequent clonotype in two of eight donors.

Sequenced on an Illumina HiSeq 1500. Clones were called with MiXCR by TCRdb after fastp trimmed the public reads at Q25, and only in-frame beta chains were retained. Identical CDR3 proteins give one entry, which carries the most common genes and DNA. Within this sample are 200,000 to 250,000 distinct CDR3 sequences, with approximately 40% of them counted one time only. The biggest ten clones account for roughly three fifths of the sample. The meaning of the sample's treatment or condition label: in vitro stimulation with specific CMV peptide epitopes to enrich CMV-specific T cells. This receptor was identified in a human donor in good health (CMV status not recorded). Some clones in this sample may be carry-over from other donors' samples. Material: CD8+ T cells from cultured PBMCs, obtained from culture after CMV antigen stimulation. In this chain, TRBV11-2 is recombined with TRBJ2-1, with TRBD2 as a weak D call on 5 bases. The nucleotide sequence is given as TGTGCCAGCAGCTTAGATGGTGGACTGAATTACAATGAGCAGTTCTTC. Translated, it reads CASSLDGGLNYNEQFF.